The clone carrying this T cell receptor beta chain was observed a handful of times. The antigen is unknown. Patients included in sequencing had previously demonstrated CD8+CD57+ cell expansion by flow cytometry. No patient had been given any therapy when blood was sampled. The sample originates from a study of CD8+CD57+ T cells in acquired aplastic anemia. Study-wide background: Mean DNA quantity obtained from sorted CD4+ and CD8+ cells was around 3.2 ug.

V gave up 6 bases and J gave up 0 bases, with 21 bases separating them. The V gene's germline CDR1 is LNHDA and CDR2 SQIVND (reference sequence). The CDR3 spans 18 residues. Study-wide results and limits: CD8+ Simpson's diversity in patients was not significantly different from that in controls.

Genomic DNA, the template, was used for profiling of the TCR beta VDJ and CDR3. TCRdb ran MiXCR on the reads and lists one entry per CDR3 protein. The sample lists hundreds of thousands of distinct CDR3 sequences, more than 25% occurring once. The origin of this receptor is a human donor with aplastic anemia. The gene calls are TRBV19 and TRBJ1-5, with D possibly TRBD1 on 5 matching bases. Sample: sorted CD4+, CD8+, or CD8+CD57+ T cells (not recorded which) from PBMCs. The CDR3 spells CASRKTLGTPISNQPQHF. CDR3 DNA sequence: TGTGCCAGTAGAAAAACCCTCGGGACTCCAATTAGCAATCAGCCCCAGCATTTT. The entire variable domain, with the rest obtained from reference TRBV19 and TRBJ1-5, is as follows: DGGITQSPKYLFRKEGQNVTLSCEQNLNHDAMYWYRQDPGQGLRLIYYSQIVNDFQKGDIAEGYSVSREKKESFPLTVTSAQKNPTAFYLCASRKTLGTPISNQPQHFGDGTRLSIL.